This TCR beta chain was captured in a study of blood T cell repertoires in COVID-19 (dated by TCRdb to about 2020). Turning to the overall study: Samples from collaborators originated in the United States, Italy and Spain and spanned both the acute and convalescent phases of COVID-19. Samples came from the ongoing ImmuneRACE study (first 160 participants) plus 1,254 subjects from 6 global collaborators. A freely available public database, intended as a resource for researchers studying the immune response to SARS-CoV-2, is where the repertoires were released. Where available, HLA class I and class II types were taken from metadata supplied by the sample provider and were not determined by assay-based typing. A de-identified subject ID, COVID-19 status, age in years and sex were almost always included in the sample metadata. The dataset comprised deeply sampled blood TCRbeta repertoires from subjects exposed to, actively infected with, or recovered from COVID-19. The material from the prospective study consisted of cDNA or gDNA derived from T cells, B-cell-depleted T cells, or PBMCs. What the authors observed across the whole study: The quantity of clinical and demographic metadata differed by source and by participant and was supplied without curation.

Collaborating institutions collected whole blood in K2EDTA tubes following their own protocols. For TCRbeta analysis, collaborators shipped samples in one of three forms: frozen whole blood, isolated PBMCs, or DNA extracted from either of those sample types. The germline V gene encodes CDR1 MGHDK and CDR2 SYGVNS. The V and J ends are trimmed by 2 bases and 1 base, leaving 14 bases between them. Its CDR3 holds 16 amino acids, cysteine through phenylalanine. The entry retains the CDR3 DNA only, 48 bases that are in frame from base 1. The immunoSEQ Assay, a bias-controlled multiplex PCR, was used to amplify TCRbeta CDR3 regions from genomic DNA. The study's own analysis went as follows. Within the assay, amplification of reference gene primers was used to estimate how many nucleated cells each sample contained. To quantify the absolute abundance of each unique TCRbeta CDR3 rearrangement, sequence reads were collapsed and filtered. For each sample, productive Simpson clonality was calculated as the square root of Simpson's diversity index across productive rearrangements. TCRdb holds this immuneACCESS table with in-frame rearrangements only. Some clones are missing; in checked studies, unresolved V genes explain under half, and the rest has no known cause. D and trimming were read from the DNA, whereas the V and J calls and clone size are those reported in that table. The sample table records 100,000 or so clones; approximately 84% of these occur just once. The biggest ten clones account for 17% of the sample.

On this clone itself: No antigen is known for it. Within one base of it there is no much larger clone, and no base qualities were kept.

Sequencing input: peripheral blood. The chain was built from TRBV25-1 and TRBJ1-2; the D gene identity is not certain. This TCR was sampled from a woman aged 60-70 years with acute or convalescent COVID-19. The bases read TGTGCCAGCAGTGAAGGAGCAGACCCTTATAACTATGGCTACACCTTC. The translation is CASSEGADPYNYGYTF.